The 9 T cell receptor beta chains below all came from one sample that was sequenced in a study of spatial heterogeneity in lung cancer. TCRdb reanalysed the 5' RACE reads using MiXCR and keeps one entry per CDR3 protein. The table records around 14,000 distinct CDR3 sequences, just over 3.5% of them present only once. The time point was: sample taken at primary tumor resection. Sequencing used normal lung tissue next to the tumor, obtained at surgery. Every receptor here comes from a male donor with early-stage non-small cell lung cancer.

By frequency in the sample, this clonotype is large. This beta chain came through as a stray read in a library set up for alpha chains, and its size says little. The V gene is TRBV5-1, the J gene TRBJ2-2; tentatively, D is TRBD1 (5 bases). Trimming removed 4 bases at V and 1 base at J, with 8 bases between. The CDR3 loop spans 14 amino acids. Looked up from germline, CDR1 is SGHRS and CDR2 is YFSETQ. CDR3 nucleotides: TGCGCCAGCAGCCCTACAGGGAACACCGGGGAGCTGTTTTTT. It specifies CASSPTGNTGELFF.

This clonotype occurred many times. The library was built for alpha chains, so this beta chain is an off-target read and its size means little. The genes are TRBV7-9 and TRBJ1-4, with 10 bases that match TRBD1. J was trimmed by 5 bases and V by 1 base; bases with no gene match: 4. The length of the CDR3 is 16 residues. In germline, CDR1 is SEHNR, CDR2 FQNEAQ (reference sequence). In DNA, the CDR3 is TGTGCCAGCAGCTTAGGACAGGGGGCGCAAAATGAAAAACTGTTTTTT. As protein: CASSLGQGAQNEKLFF.

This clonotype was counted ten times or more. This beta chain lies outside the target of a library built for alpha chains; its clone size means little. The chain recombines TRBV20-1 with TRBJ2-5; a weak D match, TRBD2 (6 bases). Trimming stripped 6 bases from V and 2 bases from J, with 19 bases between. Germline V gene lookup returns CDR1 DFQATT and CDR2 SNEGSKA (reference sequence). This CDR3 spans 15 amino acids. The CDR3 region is CSARQAGSPQETQYF. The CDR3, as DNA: TGCAGTGCCAGGCAGGCGGGAAGCCCTCAAGAGACCCAGTACTTC.

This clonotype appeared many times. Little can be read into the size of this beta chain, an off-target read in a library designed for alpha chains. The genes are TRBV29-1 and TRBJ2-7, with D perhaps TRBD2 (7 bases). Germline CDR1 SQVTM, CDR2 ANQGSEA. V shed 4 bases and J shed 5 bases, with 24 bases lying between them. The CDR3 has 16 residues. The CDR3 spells CSVAREIERGGDEQYF. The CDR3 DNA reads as TGCAGCGTTGCCCGAGAGATTGAAAGAGGGGGGGACGAGCAGTACTTC.

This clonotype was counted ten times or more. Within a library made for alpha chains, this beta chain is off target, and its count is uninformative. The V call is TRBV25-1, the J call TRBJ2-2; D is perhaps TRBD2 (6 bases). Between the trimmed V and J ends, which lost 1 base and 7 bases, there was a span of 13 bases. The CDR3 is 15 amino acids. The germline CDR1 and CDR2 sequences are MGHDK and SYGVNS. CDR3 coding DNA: TGTGCCAGCAGTGAATTAGGAGGGGCAGTCGGGGAGCTGTTTTTT. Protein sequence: CASSELGGAVGELFF.

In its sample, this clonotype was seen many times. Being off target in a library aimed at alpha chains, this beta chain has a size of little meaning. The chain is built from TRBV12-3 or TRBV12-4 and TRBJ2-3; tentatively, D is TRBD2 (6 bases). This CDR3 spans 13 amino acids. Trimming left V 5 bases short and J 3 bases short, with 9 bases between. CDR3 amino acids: CASSRLGTDTQYF. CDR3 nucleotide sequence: TGTGCCAGCAGTAGACTAGGAACAGATACGCAGTATTTT.

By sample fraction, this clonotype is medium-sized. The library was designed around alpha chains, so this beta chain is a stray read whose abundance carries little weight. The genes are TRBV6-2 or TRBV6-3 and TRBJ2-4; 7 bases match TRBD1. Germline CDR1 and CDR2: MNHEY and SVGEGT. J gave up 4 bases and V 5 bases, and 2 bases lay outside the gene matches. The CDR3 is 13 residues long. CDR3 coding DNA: TGTGCCAGCAGTATGGGACAGAAAAACATTCAGTACTTC. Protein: CASSMGQKNIQYF.

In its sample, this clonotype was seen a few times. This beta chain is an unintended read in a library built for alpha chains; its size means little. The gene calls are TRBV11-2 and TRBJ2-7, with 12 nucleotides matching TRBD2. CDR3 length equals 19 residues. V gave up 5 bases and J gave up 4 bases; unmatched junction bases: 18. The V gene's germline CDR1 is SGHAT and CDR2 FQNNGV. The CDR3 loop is CASSPILGAGLAGRYEQYF. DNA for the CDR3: TGTGCCAGCAGCCCGATTTTAGGCGCCGGACTAGCGGGACGGTACGAGCAGTACTTC.

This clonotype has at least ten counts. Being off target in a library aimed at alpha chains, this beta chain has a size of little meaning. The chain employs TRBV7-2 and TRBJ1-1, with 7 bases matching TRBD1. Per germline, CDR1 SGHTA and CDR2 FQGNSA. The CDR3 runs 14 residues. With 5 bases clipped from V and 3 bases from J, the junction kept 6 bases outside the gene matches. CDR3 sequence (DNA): TGTGCCAGCAGCCAGATCAGGGGGTACACTGAAGCTTTCTTT. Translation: CASSQIRGYTEAFF.